The T cell receptor beta chain under discussion was sequenced for a study of blood T cell repertoires in COVID-19. Per the authors' pipeline: It was from reference gene primer amplification that nucleated cell counts were estimated. TCRdb's copy holds only in-frame clones and misses some; the assay was immunoSEQ multiplex PCR. The V and J calls and clone size were taken over from that table, and D and trimming were inferred from the DNA. The sample contains some 150,000 clones, 75% to 85% of which appear only once. This clone has more than one count but fewer than ten. The CDR3 spans 13 residues. Germline V CDR1 and CDR2: LGHDT, YNNKEL (reference sequence). Trimming stripped 1 base from V and 5 bases from J, with 8 bases between.

The chain uses TRBV3-1 (or the pseudogene TRBV3-2) and TRBJ1-1, with D uncertain. Sequenced input: peripheral blood. The origin of this receptor is a man in his 60s with active or convalescent COVID-19. The CDR3 here is CASSQAMRTEAFF. The CDR3 DNA is TGTGCCAGCAGCCAAGCAATGAGGACTGAAGCTTTCTTT.